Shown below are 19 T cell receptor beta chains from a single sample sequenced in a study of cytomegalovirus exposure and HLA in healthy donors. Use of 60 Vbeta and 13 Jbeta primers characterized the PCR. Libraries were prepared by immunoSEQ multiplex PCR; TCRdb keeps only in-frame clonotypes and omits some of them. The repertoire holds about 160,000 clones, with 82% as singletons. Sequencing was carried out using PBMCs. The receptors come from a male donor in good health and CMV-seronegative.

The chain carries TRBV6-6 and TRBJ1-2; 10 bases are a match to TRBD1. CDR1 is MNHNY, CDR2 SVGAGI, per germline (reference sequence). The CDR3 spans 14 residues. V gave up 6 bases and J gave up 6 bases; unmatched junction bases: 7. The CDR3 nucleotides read TGTGCCAGCAGCGCTACCGGGACAGGGGATGGCTACACCTTC. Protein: CASSATGTGDGYTF.

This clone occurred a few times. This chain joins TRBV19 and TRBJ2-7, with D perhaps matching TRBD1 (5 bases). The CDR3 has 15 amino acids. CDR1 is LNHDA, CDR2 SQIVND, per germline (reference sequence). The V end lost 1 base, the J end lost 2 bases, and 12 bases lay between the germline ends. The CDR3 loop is CASSIGTVGPYEQYF. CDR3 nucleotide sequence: TGTGCCAGTAGTATAGGCACCGTGGGGCCCTACGAGCAGTACTTC.

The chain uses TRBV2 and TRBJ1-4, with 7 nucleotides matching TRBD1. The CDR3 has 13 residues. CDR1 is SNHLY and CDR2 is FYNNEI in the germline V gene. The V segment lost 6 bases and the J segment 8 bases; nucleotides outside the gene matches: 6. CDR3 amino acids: CASRDRVGEKLFF. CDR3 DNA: TGTGCCAGCAGAGACAGGGTAGGGGAAAAACTGTTTTTT.

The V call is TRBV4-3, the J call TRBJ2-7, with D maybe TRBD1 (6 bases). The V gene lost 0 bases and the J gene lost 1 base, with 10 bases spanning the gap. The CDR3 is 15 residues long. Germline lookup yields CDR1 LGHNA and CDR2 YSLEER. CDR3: CASSQDRGRSYEQYF. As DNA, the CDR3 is TGCGCCAGCAGCCAAGACAGGGGAAGATCCTACGAGCAGTACTTC.

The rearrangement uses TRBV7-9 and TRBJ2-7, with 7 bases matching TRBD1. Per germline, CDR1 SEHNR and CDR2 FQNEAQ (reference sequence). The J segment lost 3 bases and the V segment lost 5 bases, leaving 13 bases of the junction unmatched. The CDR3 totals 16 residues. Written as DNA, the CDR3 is TGTGCCAGCAGCCCCCAAGGGGGCAGCCTGGGCTACGAGCAGTACTTC. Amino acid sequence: CASSPQGGSLGYEQYF.

CDR3 region: CASSEQVADEQFF. The CDR3, as DNA: TGTGCCAGCAGTGAACAGGTTGCCGATGAGCAGTTCTTC. The chain is built from TRBV2 and TRBJ2-1, with D uncertain. V lost 2 bases, J lost 8 bases, and 10 bases lay in between. The germline gives CDR1 SNHLY, CDR2 FYNNEI. The CDR3 sequence is 13 residues long. The whole variable domain, remainder taken from reference TRBV2 and TRBJ2-1, is EPEVTQTPSHQVTQMGQEVILRCVPISNHLYFYWYRQILGQKVEFLVSFYNNEISEKSEIFDDQFSVERPDGSNFTLKIRSTKLEDSAMYFCASSEQVADEQFFGPGTRLTVL.

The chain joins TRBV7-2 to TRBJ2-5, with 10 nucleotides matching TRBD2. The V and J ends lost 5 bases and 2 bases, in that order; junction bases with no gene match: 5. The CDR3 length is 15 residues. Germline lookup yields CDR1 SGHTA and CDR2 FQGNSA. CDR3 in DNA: TGTGCCAGCAGCCGGACTAGCGGCCAACAAGAGACCCAGTACTTC. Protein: CASSRTSGQQETQYF.

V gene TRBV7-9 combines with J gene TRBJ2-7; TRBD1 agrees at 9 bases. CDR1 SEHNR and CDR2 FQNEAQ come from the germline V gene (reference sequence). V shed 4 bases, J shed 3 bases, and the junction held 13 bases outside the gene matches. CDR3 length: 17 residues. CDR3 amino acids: CASSSTLTTGGGYEQYF. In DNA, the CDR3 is TGTGCCAGCAGCTCAACCCTAACGACAGGGGGAGGCTACGAGCAGTACTTC. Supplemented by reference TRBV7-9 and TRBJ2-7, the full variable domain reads DTGVSQNPRHKITKRGQNVTFRCDPISEHNRLYWYRQTLGQGPEFLTYFQNEAQLEKSRLLSDRFSAERPKGSFSTLEIQRTEQGDSAMYLCASSSTLTTGGGYEQYFGPGTRLTVT.

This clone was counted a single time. The CDR3 nucleotides read TGCGCCAGCAGCAGGTCAGGGGGGTCTGGAAACACCATATATTTT. Protein sequence: CASSRSGGSGNTIYF. V gene TRBV5-1 combines with J gene TRBJ1-3; 7 positions match TRBD1. From germline, CDR1 is SGHRS and CDR2 YFSETQ. J was trimmed by 1 base and V by 4 bases; bases with no gene match: 5. The CDR3 covers 15 residues.

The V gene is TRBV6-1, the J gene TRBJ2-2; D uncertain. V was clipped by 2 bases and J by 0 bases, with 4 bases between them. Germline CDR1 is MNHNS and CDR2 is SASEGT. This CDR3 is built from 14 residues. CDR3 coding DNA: TGTGCCAGCAGTGAACGGGCGAACACCGGGGAGCTGTTTTTT. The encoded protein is CASSERANTGELFF.

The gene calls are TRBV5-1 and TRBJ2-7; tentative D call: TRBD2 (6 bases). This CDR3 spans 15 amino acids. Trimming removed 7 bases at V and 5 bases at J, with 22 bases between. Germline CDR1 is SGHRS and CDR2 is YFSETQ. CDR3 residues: CASQRLGGLGDEQYF. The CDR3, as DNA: TGCGCCAGCCAAAGACTAGGAGGGCTTGGCGACGAGCAGTACTTC.

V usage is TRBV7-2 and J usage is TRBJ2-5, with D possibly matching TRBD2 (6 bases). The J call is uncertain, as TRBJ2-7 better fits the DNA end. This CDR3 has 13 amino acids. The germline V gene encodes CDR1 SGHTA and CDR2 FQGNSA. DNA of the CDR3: TGTGCCAGCAGCTTTGCGGGAAGCTACGAGCAGTACTTC. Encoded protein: CASSFAGSYEQYF.

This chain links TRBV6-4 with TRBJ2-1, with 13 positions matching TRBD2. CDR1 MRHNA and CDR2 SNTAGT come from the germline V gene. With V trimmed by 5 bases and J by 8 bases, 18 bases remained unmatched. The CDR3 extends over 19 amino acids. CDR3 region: CASSQRLAGGPDYIYEQFF. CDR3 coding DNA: TGTGCCAGCAGTCAAAGACTAGCGGGAGGCCCCGACTATATCTATGAGCAGTTCTTC.

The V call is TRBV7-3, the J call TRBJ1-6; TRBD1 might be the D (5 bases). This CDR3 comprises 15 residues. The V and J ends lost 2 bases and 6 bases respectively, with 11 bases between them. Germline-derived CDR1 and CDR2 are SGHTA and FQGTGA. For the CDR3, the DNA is TGTGCCAGCAGCTTAGGGGCTACCACTAATTCACCCCTCCACTTT. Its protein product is CASSLGATTNSPLHF.

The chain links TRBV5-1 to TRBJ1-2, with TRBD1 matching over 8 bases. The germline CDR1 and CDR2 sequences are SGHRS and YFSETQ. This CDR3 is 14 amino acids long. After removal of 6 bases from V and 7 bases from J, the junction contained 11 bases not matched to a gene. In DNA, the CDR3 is TGCGCCAGCACGAGGACAGGGACTGCCGGTGGCTACACCTTC. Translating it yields CASTRTGTAGGYTF.

The CDR3 region has the DNA TGTGCCAGCAGTGACGGCGGACACCCCTCCTACGAGCAGTACTTC. This encodes CASSDGGHPSYEQYF. The V gene is TRBV5-4, the J gene TRBJ2-7, with a weak D call TRBD1 (5 bases). V lost 5 bases to trimming and J lost 0 bases, with 15 bases between them. This CDR3 spans 15 amino acids. The germline V gene encodes CDR1 SGHNT and CDR2 YYREEE (reference sequence).

DNA for the CDR3: TGTGCCAGTACCGGACAGGGCTACAATGAGCAGTTCTTC. Translation gives CASTGQGYNEQFF. The chain couples TRBV19 to TRBJ2-1, with 8 bases that match TRBD1. Trimming cost V 7 bases and J 3 bases; bases outside gene matches: 2. Germline V gene lookup returns CDR1 LNHDA and CDR2 SQIVND (reference sequence). The CDR3 extends over 13 amino acids.

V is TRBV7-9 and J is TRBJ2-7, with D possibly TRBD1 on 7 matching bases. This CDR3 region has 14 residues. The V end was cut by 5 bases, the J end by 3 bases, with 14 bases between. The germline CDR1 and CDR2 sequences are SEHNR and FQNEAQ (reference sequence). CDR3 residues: CASSPGGGGYEQYF. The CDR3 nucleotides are TGTGCCAGCAGCCCAGGGGGAGGTGGCTACGAGCAGTACTTC. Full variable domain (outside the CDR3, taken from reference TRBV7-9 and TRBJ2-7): DTGVSQNPRHKITKRGQNVTFRCDPISEHNRLYWYRQTLGQGPEFLTYFQNEAQLEKSRLLSDRFSAERPKGSFSTLEIQRTEQGDSAMYLCASSPGGGGYEQYFGPGTRLTVT.

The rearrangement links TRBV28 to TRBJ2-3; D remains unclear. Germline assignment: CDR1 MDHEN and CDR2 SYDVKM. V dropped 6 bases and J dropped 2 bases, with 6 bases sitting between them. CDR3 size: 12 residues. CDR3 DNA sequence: TGTGCCAGCAGGCGAAACACAGATACGCAGTATTTT. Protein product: CASRRNTDTQYF.